These 22 T cell receptor beta chains share one sample of origin, sequenced in a study of OX40 agonist ivuxolimab in advanced cancers. Some clones are missing from TCRdb's copy, which holds only in-frame ones; the method was immunoSEQ multiplex PCR. This table has some 18,000 clones, around three quarters appearing once. The material sequenced was CD4+ or CD8+ T cells sorted from blood, taken in a trial of the OX40 agonist ivuxolimab. These receptor sequences come from an adult with an advanced solid tumor such as melanoma, head and neck, liver or kidney cancer.

The rearrangement joins TRBV11-2 to TRBJ2-4; D may be TRBD1 or TRBD2 (5 bases each). Per germline, CDR1 SGHAT and CDR2 FQNNGV. The CDR3 consists of 14 residues. Between the trimmed V and J ends, which lost 5 bases and 6 bases, there was a span of 14 bases. The CDR3 region is CASSEGSRGNIQYF. CDR3 DNA sequence: TGTGCCAGCAGCGAGGGGTCTAGGGGAAACATTCAGTACTTC.

The chain combines TRBV7-9 with TRBJ2-3, with TRBD1 matching 9 bases. The CDR3 extends over 16 amino acids. Per the germline V gene, CDR1 is SEHNR and CDR2 is FQNEAQ (reference sequence). J was trimmed by 3 bases and V by 4 bases; bases with no gene match: 8. The CDR3 nucleotides are TGTGCCAGCAGCTCGCGTCCGGGACAGGGAACAGATACGCAGTATTTT. The encoded protein is CASSSRPGQGTDTQYF.

This chain connects TRBV27 to TRBJ2-1, with unresolved D. The CDR3 covers 13 residues. With 5 bases removed from V and 7 bases from J, the gap between germline ends came to 12 bases. The germline V gene has CDR1 MNHEY and CDR2 SMNVEV (reference sequence). The CDR3 spells CASSRYSANEQFF. The CDR3 coding sequence is TGTGCCAGCAGTAGATACTCGGCGAATGAGCAGTTCTTC.

The rearrangement joins TRBV6-5 to TRBJ1-1; no reliable D call. Between the trimmed V and J ends, which lost 1 base and 5 bases, there was a span of 11 bases. CDR3 size: 14 residues. Germline assignment: CDR1 MNHEY and CDR2 SVGAGI. In DNA, the CDR3 is TGTGCCAGCAGTTACTGGGTAAGAGGTACTGAAGCTTTCTTT. This codes for CASSYWVRGTEAFF.

The sample holds one count of this clone. This chain's CDR3 is CASSRRGRNTEAFF. The CDR3 DNA follows: TGTGCCAGCAGCCGACGGGGGCGGAACACTGAAGCTTTCTTT. The V call is TRBV28, the J call TRBJ1-1; D is possibly TRBD1 (6 bases). CDR3 length: 14 amino acids. V lost 6 bases to trimming and J lost 1 base, with 12 bases between them. CDR1 and CDR2 (germline): MDHEN, SYDVKM.

The J gene is TRBJ2-5, the V gene TRBV5-4, with unresolved D. V was clipped by 4 bases and J by 6 bases, with 16 bases between them. Per the germline V gene, CDR1 is SGHNT and CDR2 is YYREEE (reference sequence). The CDR3 is 14 residues long. The CDR3 bases are TGTGCCAGCAGCGCGCGGTCGGGTTGGAAGACCCAGTACTTC. Translated: CASSARSGWKTQYF.

This clone occurred once. The chain recombines TRBV6-4 with TRBJ2-3; D gene unclear. Germline values: CDR1 MRHNA, CDR2 SNTAGT. CDR3 size: 17 residues. With 5 bases removed from V and 3 bases from J, the gap between germline ends came to 21 bases. The CDR3 loop is CASSNLRERRVTDTQYF. CDR3 bases: TGTGCCAGCAGTAACCTCAGAGAGCGAAGAGTGACAGATACGCAGTATTTT.

For the CDR3, the DNA is TGTGCCAGCAGCTTAGACAGTTACAATGAGCAGTTCTTC. Protein sequence: CASSLDSYNEQFF. J is TRBJ2-1 and V is TRBV7-2, with D unclear. The V end was cut by 1 base, the J end by 4 bases, with 5 bases between. Looked up from germline, CDR1 is SGHTA and CDR2 is FQGNSA. The CDR3 has 13 residues.

In DNA form, the CDR3 reads TGTGCCAGTAGTTCCACTAGCGGAGCTTACAATGAGCAGTTCTTC. Translation gives CASSSTSGAYNEQFF. This sequence joins TRBV19 and TRBJ2-1; the match to TRBD2 covers 8 bases. The V gene end was trimmed by 5 bases and the J gene end by 4 bases; junction bases not matched to a gene: 7. CDR1 and CDR2 from the germline V gene are LNHDA and SQIVND (reference sequence). The CDR3 contains 15 residues.

As DNA, the CDR3 is TGTGCCTGGAGTGTATTAGCTGAAGCTTTCTTT. Encoded protein: CAWSVLAEAFF. The chain employs TRBV30 and TRBJ1-1, with D uncertain. The CDR3 is 11 residues long. Germline V gives CDR1 GTSNPN, CDR2 SVGIG (reference sequence). The ends were cut back, 0 bases at V and 6 bases at J, with 5 bases in the middle.

The chain uses TRBV11-2 and TRBJ2-1; maybe TRBD2 (6 bases). V lost 3 bases, J lost 5 bases, and 14 bases lay in between. The CDR3 consists of 15 residues. The germline V gene has CDR1 SGHAT and CDR2 FQNNGV. CDR3 DNA sequence: TGTGCCAGCAGCTTTAGCGGTCCTTTAAACAATGAGCAGTTCTTC. Encoded protein: CASSFSGPLNNEQFF.

This chain connects TRBV7-9 to TRBJ2-7, with D possibly TRBD1 on 5 matching bases. CDR1 is SEHNR and CDR2 is FQNEAQ in the germline V gene (reference sequence). The CDR3 is 14 residues long. Trimming pared 2 bases from V and 5 bases from J, leaving 13 bases between. CDR3 nucleotide sequence: TGTGCCAGCAGCTTACCAGGGCCCCTAGACGAGCAGTACTTC. Its protein product is CASSLPGPLDEQYF.

V gene TRBV4-3 combines with J gene TRBJ2-7; TRBD1 is a possible D gene (6 bases). V lost 1 base and J lost 2, with 12 bases in between. Per the germline V gene, CDR1 is LGHNA and CDR2 is YSLEER. This CDR3 is 15 amino acids long. CDR3 in DNA: TGCGCCAGCAGCCAAGGGGCAGGGGTCACCTACGAGCAGTACTTC. Encoded protein: CASSQGAGVTYEQYF.

For this clone: This could be a read error, since a much larger clone is one nucleotide away. The genes are TRBV4-2 and TRBJ2-7; D remains unclear. Germline V lookup: CDR1 LGHNA, CDR2 YNFKEQ. The CDR3 length is 14 residues. Deletions cut 0 bases from V and 1 base from J, with 7 bases between. CDR3 loop: CASSQDDASYEQYF. The DNA of the CDR3 is TGTGCCAGCAGCCAAGATGATGCATCCTACGAGCAGTACTTC.

This clone was observed a single time. CDR3 DNA sequence: TGTGCCAGCAGTTTAGGGACTAGCGGGGTTTACAATGAGCAGTTCTTC. Translating it yields CASSLGTSGVYNEQFF. The chain recombines TRBV27 with TRBJ2-1; 13 nucleotides match TRBD2. The CDR3 totals 16 residues. With V trimmed by 2 bases and J by 4 bases, 2 bases remained unmatched. Germline-derived CDR1 and CDR2 are MNHEY and SMNVEV (reference sequence).

The chain carries TRBV13 and TRBJ2-7; the match to TRBD1 covers 9 bases. Germline-derived CDR1 and CDR2 are PRHDT and FYEKMQ (reference sequence). The CDR3 loop spans 13 amino acids. J lost 3 bases, V lost 7 bases, and 4 bases had no gene match. CDR3 in DNA: TGTGCCAGCACCCCGACAGGGGGCTACGAGCAGTACTTC. Protein product: CASTPTGGYEQYF.

This clone is termed medium-sized. The V gene is TRBV28, the J gene TRBJ1-2; unclear D gene. CDR1 and CDR2 from the germline V gene are MDHEN and SYDVKM. This CDR3 spans 13 amino acids. V gave up 7 bases and J gave up 0 bases, with 9 bases separating them. CDR3 bases: TGTGCCAGCACGGCAGGCTCTAACTATGGCTACACCTTC. This gives the protein CASTAGSNYGYTF.

The chain employs TRBV5-1 and TRBJ1-4, with a tentative D call TRBD1 (5 bases). Trimming took 3 bases from V and 7 from J, leaving 19 bases between them. CDR1 is SGHRS and CDR2 is YFSETQ in the germline V gene. This CDR3 spans 16 amino acids. CDR3: CASSWEGQAAIEKLFF. The CDR3 DNA follows: TGCGCCAGCAGCTGGGAGGGGCAGGCAGCGATTGAAAAACTGTTTTTT.

This clone ranks as medium-sized. V gene TRBV15 combines with J gene TRBJ1-3, with a tentative D call TRBD1 (6 bases). The V gene lost 5 bases and the J gene lost 0 bases, with 11 bases spanning the gap. From germline, CDR1 is LNHNV and CDR2 YYDKDF (reference sequence). This CDR3 has 15 amino acids. CDR3 residues: CATSPGHSSGNTIYF. In nucleotides, the CDR3 is TGTGCCACCAGCCCGGGACACAGCTCTGGAAACACCATATATTTT.

This rearrangement joins TRBV19 to TRBJ2-7, with a possible D match to TRBD1 (6 bases). The germline V gene has CDR1 LNHDA and CDR2 SQIVND (reference sequence). The CDR3 length is 13 residues. V lost 3 bases, J lost 6 bases, and 12 bases lay in between. CDR3 loop: CASSMSSGAEQYF. The DNA for the CDR3 is TGTGCCAGTAGTATGAGCTCAGGGGCCGAGCAGTACTTC.

This clone was found once. The same CDR3 arises from other DNA sequences in this sample as well. This chain joins TRBV11-2 and TRBJ2-2; unclear D gene. The V end lost 3 bases, the J end lost 6 bases, and 5 bases lay between the germline ends. Germline V gene data show CDR1 as SGHAT and CDR2 as FQNNGV. This CDR3 region has 12 residues. CDR3 sequence: CASSLGSGELFF. The CDR3 DNA reads as TGTGCCAGCAGCTTGGGTTCCGGGGAGCTGTTTTTT.

This clone turned up a few times. The V call is TRBV9, the J call TRBJ1-1, with D hard to call. From germline, CDR1 is SGDLS and CDR2 YYNGEE. V was cut by 0 bases and J by 4 bases, with 7 bases left in between. CDR3 length: 13 amino acids. The CDR3 nucleotides read TGTGCCAGCAGCGTAGCACTCCTCACTGAAGCTTTCTTT. Protein: CASSVALLTEAFF.